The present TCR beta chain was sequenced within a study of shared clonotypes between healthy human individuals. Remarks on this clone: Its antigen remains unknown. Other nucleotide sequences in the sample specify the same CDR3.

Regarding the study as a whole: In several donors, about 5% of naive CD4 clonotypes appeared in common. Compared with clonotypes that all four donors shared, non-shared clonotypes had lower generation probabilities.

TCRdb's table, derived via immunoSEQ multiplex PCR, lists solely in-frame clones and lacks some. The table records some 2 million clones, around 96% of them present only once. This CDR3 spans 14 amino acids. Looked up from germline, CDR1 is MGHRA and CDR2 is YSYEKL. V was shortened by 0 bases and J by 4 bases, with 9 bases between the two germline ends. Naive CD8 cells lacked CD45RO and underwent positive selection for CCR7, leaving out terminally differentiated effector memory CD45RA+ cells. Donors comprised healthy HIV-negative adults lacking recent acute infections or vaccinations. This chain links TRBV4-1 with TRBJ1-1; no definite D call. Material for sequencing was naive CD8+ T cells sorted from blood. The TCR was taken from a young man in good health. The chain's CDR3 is CASSQDESGTEAFF. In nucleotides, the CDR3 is TGCGCCAGCAGCCAAGATGAGAGTGGCACTGAAGCTTTCTTT.